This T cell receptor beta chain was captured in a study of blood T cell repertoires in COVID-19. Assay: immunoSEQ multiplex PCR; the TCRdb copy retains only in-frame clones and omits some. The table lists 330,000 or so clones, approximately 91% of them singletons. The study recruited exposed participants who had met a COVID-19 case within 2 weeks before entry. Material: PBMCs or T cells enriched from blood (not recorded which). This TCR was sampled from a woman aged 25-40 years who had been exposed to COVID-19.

CDR3 residues: CASSRPGKVTDTQYF. CDR3 sequence (DNA): TGTGCCAGCAGCCGACCGGGGAAAGTCACAGATACGCAGTATTTT. The chain joins TRBV5-4 to TRBJ2-3, with D perhaps matching TRBD2 (5 bases). V lost 4 bases and J lost 2, with 14 bases in between. Germline CDR1 reads SGHNT; CDR2 reads YYREEE (reference sequence). CDR3 length: 15 residues.